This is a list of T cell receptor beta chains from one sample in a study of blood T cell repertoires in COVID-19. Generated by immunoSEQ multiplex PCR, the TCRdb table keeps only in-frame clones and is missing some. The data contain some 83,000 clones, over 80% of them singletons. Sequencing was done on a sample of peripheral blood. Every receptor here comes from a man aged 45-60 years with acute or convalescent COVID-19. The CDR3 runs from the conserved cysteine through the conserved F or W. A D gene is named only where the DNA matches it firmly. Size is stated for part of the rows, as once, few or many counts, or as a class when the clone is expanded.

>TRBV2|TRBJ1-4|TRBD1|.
CASSPRQGLEKLFF
TGTGCCAGCTCACCCCGACAGGGTCTGGAAAAACTGTTTTTT
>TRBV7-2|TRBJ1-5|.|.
CASSSDIYQPQHF
TGTGCCAGCAGCTCAGACATCTATCAGCCCCAGCATTTT
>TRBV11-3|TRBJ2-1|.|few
CASSLVSYRMWNEQFF
TGTGCCAGCAGCTTAGTTAGTTATCGAATGTGGAATGAGCAGTTCTTC
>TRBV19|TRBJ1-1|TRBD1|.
CASSMAELGAGGTEAFF
TGTGCCAGTAGTATGGCGGAGTTGGGGGCAGGGGGCACTGAAGCTTTCTTT
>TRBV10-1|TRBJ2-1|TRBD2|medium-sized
CASSESRVASGRAPYNEQFF
TGCGCCAGCAGTGAGTCGAGGGTTGCTAGCGGGAGGGCCCCCTACAATGAGCAGTTCTTC
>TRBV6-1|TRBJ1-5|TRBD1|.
CASSGTGTRGNQPQHF
TGTGCCAGCAGTGGGACAGGTACTAGGGGCAATCAGCCCCAGCATTTT
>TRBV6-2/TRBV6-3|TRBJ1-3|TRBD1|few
CASSSTGYGNTIYF
TGTGCCAGCAGTTCGACAGGGTACGGAAACACCATATATTTT
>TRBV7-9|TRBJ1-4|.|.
CASSEQDGRNEKLFF
TGTGCCAGCAGCGAACAGGACGGACGAAATGAAAAACTGTTTTTT
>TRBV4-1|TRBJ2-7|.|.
CASSQGASGSYEQYF
TGCGCCAGCAGCCAGGGGGCTAGCGGCTCCTACGAGCAGTACTTC
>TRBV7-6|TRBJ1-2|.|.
CASSPTTGFEGYTF
TGTGCCAGCAGCCCGACCACAGGGTTCGAGGGCTACACCTTC
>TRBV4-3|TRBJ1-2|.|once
CASSQDRSRLYGYTF
TGCGCCAGCAGCCAAGACAGGTCTCGTCTCTATGGCTACACCTTC
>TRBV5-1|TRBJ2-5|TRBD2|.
CASVPGLAGKETQYF
TGCGCCAGCGTCCCGGGACTAGCGGGGAAAGAGACCCAGTACTTC
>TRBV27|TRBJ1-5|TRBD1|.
CASSFKPGQGNQPQHF
TGTGCCAGCAGTTTCAAACCGGGACAGGGCAATCAGCCCCAGCATTTT
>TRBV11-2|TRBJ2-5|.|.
CASAGAGVETQYF
TGTGCCAGCGCGGGGGCGGGGGTAGAGACCCAGTACTTC
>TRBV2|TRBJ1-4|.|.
CASSFDSLGKLFF
TGTGCCAGCAGTTTCGACAGCCTTGGGAAACTGTTTTTT
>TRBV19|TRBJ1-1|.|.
CATASGSGTEAFF
TGTGCCACCGCAAGCGGCTCCGGCACTGAAGCTTTCTTT
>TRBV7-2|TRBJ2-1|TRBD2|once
CASSPGLAYNEQFF
TGTGCCAGCAGCCCGGGACTAGCCTACAATGAGCAGTTCTTC
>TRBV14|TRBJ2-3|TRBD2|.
CASKGLAGGPYTDTQYF
TGTGCCAGCAAGGGACTAGCGGGAGGGCCGTACACAGATACGCAGTATTTT
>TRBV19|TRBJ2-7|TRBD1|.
CASSDRGNYEQYF
TGTGCCAGTAGTGACAGGGGGAACTACGAGCAGTACTTC
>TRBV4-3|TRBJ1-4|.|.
CASSQDFRGEKLFF
TGCGCCAGCAGCCAAGATTTTAGGGGCGAAAAACTGTTTTTT
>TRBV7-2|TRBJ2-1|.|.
CASSFIEGRGVEQFF
TGTGCCAGCAGTTTTATCGAGGGGCGCGGGGTTGAGCAGTTCTTC
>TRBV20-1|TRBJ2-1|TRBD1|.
CSAGTGDEQFF
TGCAGTGCTGGGACAGGGGATGAGCAGTTCTTC
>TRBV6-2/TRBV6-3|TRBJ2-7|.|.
CASSYGAGNEQYF
TGTGCCAGCAGTTACGGGGCGGGGAACGAGCAGTACTTC
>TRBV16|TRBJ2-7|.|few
CASSQGTVYEQYF
TGTGCCAGCAGCCAAGGGACTGTCTACGAGCAGTACTTC
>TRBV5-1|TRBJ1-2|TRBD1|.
CASSSTPRDREYYGYTF
TGCGCCAGCAGCTCGACACCCCGGGACAGGGAATACTATGGCTACACCTTC
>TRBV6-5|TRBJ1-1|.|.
CASRRDTWNTEAFF
TGTGCCAGCAGGCGCGATACGTGGAACACTGAAGCTTTCTTT
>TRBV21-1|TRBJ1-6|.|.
CASSSSTGGFNSPLHF
TGTGCCAGCAGCAGTAGTACAGGGGGCTTTAATTCACCCCTCCACTTT
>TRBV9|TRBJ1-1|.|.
CASSRDGGPDTEAFF
TGTGCCAGCAGTCGAGACGGGGGGCCGGACACTGAAGCTTTCTTT
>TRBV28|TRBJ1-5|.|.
CASHSRRGLGNQPQHF
TGTGCCAGCCACTCCAGGCGGGGTTTGGGGAATCAGCCCCAGCATTTT
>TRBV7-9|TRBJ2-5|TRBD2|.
CASSPGLAGGNQETQYF
TGTGCCAGCAGCCCGGGACTAGCGGGAGGGAACCAAGAGACCCAGTACTTC
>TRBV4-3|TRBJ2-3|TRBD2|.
CASSRAGGRADTQYF
TGCGCCAGCAGCCGTGCGGGGGGGCGAGCAGATACGCAGTATTTT
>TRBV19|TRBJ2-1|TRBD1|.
CASNPSDRASYNEQFF
TGTGCCAGTAATCCGTCCGACAGGGCATCCTACAATGAGCAGTTCTTC
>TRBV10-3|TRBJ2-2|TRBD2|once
CATSQAGGGTGELFF
TGTGCCACCTCCCAAGCTGGGGGGGGGACCGGGGAGCTGTTTTTT
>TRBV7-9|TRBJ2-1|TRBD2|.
CASSLRLAGGSYNEQFF
TGTGCCAGCAGCTTAAGACTAGCGGGAGGCTCCTACAATGAGCAGTTCTTC
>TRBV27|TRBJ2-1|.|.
CASRRVYNEQFF
TGTGCCAGCAGGAGGGTCTACAATGAGCAGTTCTTC
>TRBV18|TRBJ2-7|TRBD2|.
CASSPRGTSGLTGEQYF
TGTGCCAGCTCACCTAGGGGGACTAGCGGGCTTACTGGCGAGCAGTATTTC
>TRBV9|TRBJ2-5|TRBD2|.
CASSPGLAGETQYF
TGTGCCAGCAGCCCGGGACTAGCCGGGGAGACCCAGTACTTC
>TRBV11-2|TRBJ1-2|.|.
CASSFGYGYTF
TGTGCCAGCAGCTTCGGGTATGGCTACACCTTC
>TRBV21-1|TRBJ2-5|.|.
CASSNRDSDLETQYF
TGTGCCAGCAGCAACCGGGACAGTGACCTGGAGACCCAGTACTTC
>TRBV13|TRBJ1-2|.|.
CASSFQGGDYGYTF
TGTGCCAGCAGCTTCCAGGGAGGGGACTATGGCTACACCTTC
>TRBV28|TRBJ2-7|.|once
CASSLPRRGGGSGEQYF
TGTGCCAGCAGTTTGCCCCGTCGGGGAGGGGGATCGGGGGAGCAGTACTTC
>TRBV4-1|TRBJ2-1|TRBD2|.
CASSQRLAGINEQFF
TGCGCCAGCAGCCAAAGGTTAGCGGGGATCAATGAGCAGTTCTTC